This T cell receptor beta chain appears in the sequencing data of a study of cytomegalovirus exposure and HLA in healthy donors. At sampling all donors were nominally healthy, likely with unrecorded immune exposures. Germline trimming cut 6 bases from V and 4 bases from J; bases unmatched to any gene: 14. This CDR3 region has 17 residues. Germline V lookup: CDR1 LNHDA, CDR2 SQIVND (reference sequence). The study ran its PCR with 60 Vbeta and 13 Jbeta primers. Assay: immunoSEQ multiplex PCR; the TCRdb copy retains only in-frame clones and omits some. This table lists nearly 200,000 clones. This TCR was sampled from a boy aged 5 to 17 in good health and CMV-seronegative. The sequenced sample consisted of PBMCs. V is TRBV19 and J is TRBJ1-2; the match to TRBD1 covers 10 bases. The chain's CDR3 is CASRPKTTGGFGYGYTF. The CDR3 DNA is TGTGCCAGTAGACCCAAAACGACAGGGGGCTTTGGCTATGGCTACACCTTC.